This T cell receptor (beta chain) was recovered during a study of cytomegalovirus exposure and HLA in healthy donors. Study observations and caveats: There were reportedly fewer N-insertions in an Asian-associated ancestry cluster than the approximately 670-donor mean, in a later analysis. When a later analysis compared HLA-associated TCR beta chains with equally common others, the HLA-associated chains turned out to be more clonally expanded and to have lower generation probabilities. Apart from CMV serostatus, no immune exposure information was available. Common viral pathogens seemed to be connected with several of the most significant clusters, according to a later analysis.

Germline trimming cut 4 bases from V and 6 bases from J; bases unmatched to any gene: 5. The CDR3 extends over 14 amino acids. Germline V gives CDR1 MGHRA, CDR2 YSYEKL. Notes on this clone: The antigen remains undetermined.

60 Vbeta and 13 Jbeta primers were used in PCR. Sequenced by immunoSEQ multiplex PCR; TCRdb stores in-frame clones only, minus some. This table has 150,000 or so clones, roughly four fifths appearing once. The sequence came from a female donor in good health and CMV-seronegative. The specimen was PBMCs. The chain links TRBV4-1 to TRBJ1-2, with 10 bases that match TRBD1. The CDR3 sequence is CASSLRTGGNGYTF. The CDR3 nucleotides are TGCGCCAGCAGCCTAAGGACAGGGGGAAATGGCTACACCTTC.